A single sample gave rise to the 26 T cell receptor beta chains below, sequenced in a study of cytomegalovirus exposure and HLA in healthy donors (TCRdb year 2017). Preparation of the library involved the immunoSEQ multiplex PCR assay. The multiplex PCR relied on a mix of 60 forward primers for TCR Vbeta segments and 13 reverse primers for TCR Jbeta segments. The immuneACCESS repertoire file appears here via TCRdb, limited to in-frame rearrangements. These files lack a portion of the clones; in checked studies, under half of the deficit traces to unresolved V genes, and the cause of the others is not known. Recorded for this sample are around 160,000 clones; 60% to 85% of them occurred a single time. Roughly 7.3% of the sample rests with the top ten. Sequences were obtained from PBMCs. The receptor source for this set is a male donor in good health and CMV-seropositive.

This chain links TRBV6-5 with TRBJ1-6; D may be TRBD1 (5 bases). Germline assignment: CDR1 MNHEY and CDR2 SVGAGI. V shed 4 bases and J shed 6 bases, with 10 bases lying between them. The CDR3 runs to 14 residues. The CDR3 region is CASSSHGGNSPLHF. The CDR3 DNA reads as TGTGCCAGCAGTTCCCACGGGGGTAATTCACCCCTCCACTTT.

This chain joins TRBV2 and TRBJ2-3, with 8 nucleotides matching TRBD2. V dropped 7 bases and J dropped 1; count of bases not matched to a gene: 10. This CDR3 has 16 amino acids. The germline CDR1 and CDR2 sequences are SNHLY and FYNNEI. CDR3: CASKTSGNRGTDTQYF. The DNA for the CDR3 is TGTGCCAGCAAAACTAGCGGAAATAGGGGCACAGATACGCAGTATTTT. The complete variable domain, with remaining parts taken from reference TRBV2 and TRBJ2-3, reads EPEVTQTPSHQVTQMGQEVILRCVPISNHLYFYWYRQILGQKVEFLVSFYNNEISEKSEIFDDQFSVERPDGSNFTLKIRSTKLEDSAMYFCASKTSGNRGTDTQYFGPGTRLTVL.

The chain uses TRBV2 and TRBJ2-5; 8 bases line up with TRBD1. Near its end, the DNA agrees better with TRBJ2-7, so the J call may be wrong. Germline V gene sequence: CDR1 SNHLY, CDR2 FYNNEI. The CDR3 runs 14 residues. CDR3: CASDDRGAYYEQYF. In DNA, the CDR3 is TGTGCCAGTGACGACAGGGGCGCCTACTACGAGCAGTACTTC.

This chain links TRBV7-2 with TRBJ2-3; possible D gene TRBD2, 7 bases. V dropped 5 bases and J dropped 6 bases, with 15 bases sitting between them. The CDR3 covers 14 residues. Germline V gene lookup returns CDR1 SGHTA and CDR2 FQGNSA. CDR3 in DNA: TGTGCCAGCAGCCCCCGGGGGGCGTGGGATACGCAGTATTTT. Translating it yields CASSPRGAWDTQYF.

The V gene is TRBV9, the J gene TRBJ2-4; maybe TRBD2 (6 bases). Trimming cost V 4 bases and J 5 bases, with 19 bases left between them. CDR3 length equals 16 residues. CDR1 and CDR2 from the germline V gene are SGDLS and YYNGEE. The CDR3 region is CASSPGLLNRENIQYF. The CDR3 DNA follows: TGTGCCAGCAGCCCGGGACTCCTGAATAGGGAAAACATTCAGTACTTC.

The V and J genes are TRBV7-9 and TRBJ1-2; D uncertain. The CDR3 is made up of 12 amino acids. Germline V CDR1 and CDR2: SEHNR, FQNEAQ (reference sequence). V was shortened by 4 bases and J by 8 bases, with 11 bases between the two germline ends. CDR3 region: CASSSRGFGYTF. Here the CDR3 DNA reads TGTGCCAGCAGCTCCCGCGGGTTCGGCTACACCTTC.

This sequence joins TRBV4-3 and TRBJ1-5; weak D call: TRBD1 (5 bases). The V and J ends lost 0 bases and 5 bases respectively, with 11 bases between them. This CDR3 spans 15 amino acids. Germline assignment: CDR1 LGHNA and CDR2 YSLEER. The CDR3 DNA sequence: TGCGCCAGCAGCCAAGAACCACGGGGGGATCAGCCCCAGCATTTT. Encoded protein: CASSQEPRGDQPQHF.

A single count supports this clone. V and J are TRBV4-1 and TRBJ2-6; 9 bases fit TRBD1. Per germline, CDR1 MGHRA and CDR2 YSYEKL. CDR3 size: 19 residues. V lost 6 bases, J lost 0 bases, and 12 bases stayed unmatched. CDR3 residues: CASSPPAGQGVSGANVLTF. DNA of the CDR3: TGCGCCAGCAGTCCCCCCGCGGGACAGGGAGTCTCTGGGGCCAACGTCCTGACTTTC.

This chain uses TRBV30 with TRBJ1-3; no firm D call. Germline V CDR1 and CDR2: GTSNPN, SVGIG (reference sequence). V was pared by 5 bases and J by 0 bases, with 26 bases between. There are 19 residues in the CDR3. In DNA form, the CDR3 reads TGTGCCTGGGAGAAACGTGCCGGAGAGGTCGTGAGCTCTGGAAACACCATATATTTT. As protein: CAWEKRAGEVVSSGNTIYF.

The rearrangement links TRBV6-1 to TRBJ2-3, with D possibly matching TRBD1 (6 bases). The germline V gene encodes CDR1 MNHNS and CDR2 SASEGT. This CDR3 has 14 residues. Trimming left V 9 bases short and J 4 bases short, with 17 bases between. In DNA, the CDR3 is TGTGCCAGTTTAAAAAGCCAGGGGCCAGATACGCAGTATTTT. Protein: CASLKSQGPDTQYF.

The rearrangement uses TRBV9 and TRBJ2-6; 7 bases map to TRBD1. The CDR3 totals 20 residues. Germline CDR1 SGDLS, CDR2 YYNGEE. With V trimmed by 9 bases and J by 0 bases, 21 bases remained unmatched. The CDR3 nucleotides are TGTGCCACCTATAATGGGACAGATCAAGCCCCGGACTCTGGGGCCAACGTCCTGACTTTC. Its translation is CATYNGTDQAPDSGANVLTF.

Only one count was recorded for this clone. The chain carries TRBV5-1 and TRBJ2-7, with TRBD2 matching 14 bases. CDR1 is SGHRS and CDR2 is YFSETQ in the germline V gene. Germline trimming cut 4 bases from V and 2 bases from J; bases unmatched to any gene: 8. The CDR3 runs 17 residues. The CDR3 sequence: CASSPGLAGGLAYEQYF. The CDR3, as DNA: TGCGCCAGCAGCCCCGGACTAGCGGGGGGCCTAGCCTACGAGCAGTACTTC. The variable domain in full, with the rest retrieved from reference TRBV5-1 and TRBJ2-7, is KAGVTQTPRYLIKTRGQQVTLSCSPISGHRSVSWYQQTPGQGLQFLFEYFSETQRNKGNFPGRFSGRQFSNSRSEMNVSTLELGDSALYLCASSPGLAGGLAYEQYFGPGTRLTVT.

J is TRBJ2-5 and V is TRBV9, with D possibly being TRBD1 (6 bases). Trimming removed 0 bases from V and 5 bases from J, with 8 bases in between. Germline V gene lookup returns CDR1 SGDLS and CDR2 YYNGEE. This CDR3 spans 13 amino acids. CDR3 in DNA: TGTGCCAGCAGCGTAGAACAGGGTGAGACCCAGTACTTC. This translates into CASSVEQGETQYF.

The chain recombines TRBV2 with TRBJ2-2, with 11 bases fitting TRBD2. Germline trimming cut 6 bases from V and 4 bases from J; bases unmatched to any gene: 1. Looked up from germline, CDR1 is SNHLY and CDR2 is FYNNEI. CDR3 length: 14 residues. CDR3 in DNA: TGTGCCAGCAGGCTAGCGGGGGGCACCGGGGAGCTGTTTTTT. Encoded protein: CASRLAGGTGELFF. Based on the CDR3 plus reference TRBV2 and TRBJ2-2, the full variable domain is EPEVTQTPSHQVTQMGQEVILRCVPISNHLYFYWYRQILGQKVEFLVSFYNNEISEKSEIFDDQFSVERPDGSNFTLKIRSTKLEDSAMYFCASRLAGGTGELFFGEGSRLTVL.

This chain joins TRBV10-2 and TRBJ2-1; the match to TRBD1 covers 7 bases. V lost 7 bases and J lost 0; bases outside the gene matches: 12. This CDR3 is built from 17 residues. In germline, CDR1 is WSHSY, CDR2 SAAADI. CDR3 region: CASTGTEPASSYNEQFF. The CDR3 DNA reads as TGCGCCAGCACCGGGACAGAGCCTGCTAGCTCCTACAATGAGCAGTTCTTC.

Here the CDR3 reads CASSGGTSKRNIQYF. The CDR3 coding sequence is TGTGCCAGCAGCGGGGGGACTAGCAAACGAAACATTCAGTACTTC. The chain is built from TRBV2 and TRBJ2-4, with 9 bases that match TRBD2. Germline CDR1 and CDR2: SNHLY and FYNNEI. The V and J ends lost 6 bases and 6 bases, in that order; junction bases with no gene match: 9. The CDR3 contains 15 residues. Combining the CDR3 with reference TRBV2 and TRBJ2-4 gives the whole variable domain EPEVTQTPSHQVTQMGQEVILRCVPISNHLYFYWYRQILGQKVEFLVSFYNNEISEKSEIFDDQFSVERPDGSNFTLKIRSTKLEDSAMYFCASSGGTSKRNIQYFGAGTRLSVL.

Here the CDR3 DNA reads TGTGCCACCCACGGCCCGGACAGATATGGCTACACCTTC. This codes for CATHGPDRYGYTF. This sequence joins TRBV6-4 and TRBJ1-2, with TRBD1 as a possible D gene (6 bases). The CDR3 contains 13 residues. Trimming removed 10 bases at V and 5 bases at J, with 17 bases between. The germline gives CDR1 MRHNA, CDR2 SNTAGT.

This sequence joins TRBV5-1 and TRBJ2-7; tentatively, D is TRBD2 (5 bases). The CDR3 sequence is 15 residues long. V was cut by 5 bases and J by 4 bases, with 19 bases left in between. Germline CDR1 is SGHRS and CDR2 is YFSETQ. CDR3 sequence (DNA): TGCGCCAGCAGAATGGGAGCTAGGGCAGTGTACGAGCAGTACTTC. This encodes CASRMGARAVYEQYF.

This clone was seen once. The chain is built from TRBV6-6 and TRBJ2-2; 7 positions agree with TRBD1. Germline lookup yields CDR1 MNHNY and CDR2 SVGAGI (reference sequence). The trim removed 3 bases at V and 4 bases at J, leaving 8 bases unmatched. CDR3 size: 16 residues. The CDR3 DNA sequence: TGTGCCAGCAGTTATTCTCAGGGGGTAGGCACCGGGGAGCTGTTTTTT. Amino acid sequence: CASSYSQGVGTGELFF.

This clone was picked up a small number of times. The chain uses TRBV6-6 and TRBJ1-1; D uncertain. The V gene lost 5 bases and the J gene lost 3 bases, with 10 bases spanning the gap. The CDR3 covers 13 residues. CDR1 is MNHNY and CDR2 is SVGAGI in the germline V gene (reference sequence). CDR3 region: CASSRERHTEAFF. For the CDR3, the DNA is TGTGCCAGCAGTCGAGAACGTCACACTGAAGCTTTCTTT.

This sequence joins TRBV6-5 and TRBJ2-5; 7 bases map to TRBD2. The V gene's germline CDR1 is MNHEY and CDR2 SVGAGI. The ends lost 7 bases at V and 4 bases at J; junction bases unmatched: 12. The length of the CDR3 is 15 residues. CDR3 nucleotides: TGTGCCAGCACCTTCTTTTGGGGGGGTTCAGAGACCCAGTACTTC. Translated, it gives CASTFFWGGSETQYF.

The chain is built from TRBV5-1 and TRBJ1-3; no reliable D call. V was shortened by 0 bases and J by 2 bases, with 9 bases between the two germline ends. The germline V gene encodes CDR1 SGHRS and CDR2 YFSETQ. The CDR3 is 15 amino acids. The CDR3 loop is CASSLGTAAGNTIYF. CDR3 coding DNA: TGCGCCAGCAGCTTGGGAACAGCGGCTGGAAACACCATATATTTT.

CDR3 nucleotides: TGTGCCAGCAGCTTAGCCGTAGGGGCATTGAACACTGAAGCTTTCTTT. Protein product: CASSLAVGALNTEAFF. The chain is built from TRBV7-9 and TRBJ1-1; the D gene is possibly TRBD1 (5 bases). The CDR3 sequence is 16 residues long. V was shortened by 0 bases and J by 0 bases, with 11 bases between the two germline ends. From germline, CDR1 is SEHNR and CDR2 FQNEAQ (reference sequence).

In regard to this clone: Being one base from a much bigger clone, this may be a read error. The rearrangement joins TRBV7-3 to TRBJ1-1, with 9 bases identical to TRBD1. V gave up 5 bases and J gave up 1 base; unmatched junction bases: 2. Germline CDR1 reads SGHTA; CDR2 reads FQGTGA. This CDR3 has 14 residues. Here the CDR3 DNA reads TGTGCCAGCAGCGCGGGACAGGGGAACACTGAAGCTTTCTTT. It codes for CASSAGQGNTEAFF.

The chain combines TRBV29-1 with TRBJ1-6; D is undetermined. Germline-derived CDR1 and CDR2 are SQVTM and ANQGSEA. V gave up 5 bases and J gave up 6 bases, with 11 bases separating them. This CDR3 has 13 amino acids. The CDR3 is CSVSEAVNSPLHF. The CDR3 DNA sequence: TGCAGCGTTTCGGAGGCTGTTAATTCACCCCTCCACTTT.

As to this clone: An end of the junction differs from the germline gene, which may be a read error. The CDR3 loop reads CASSDTGAVTRF. CDR3 sequence (DNA): TGTGCCAGCAGCGACACAGGGGCCGTCACCAGATTT. The rearrangement joins TRBV5-4 to TRBJ1-6; 7 bases fit TRBD1. This CDR3 has 12 residues. Germline V gene data show CDR1 as SGHNT and CDR2 as YYREEE (reference sequence).